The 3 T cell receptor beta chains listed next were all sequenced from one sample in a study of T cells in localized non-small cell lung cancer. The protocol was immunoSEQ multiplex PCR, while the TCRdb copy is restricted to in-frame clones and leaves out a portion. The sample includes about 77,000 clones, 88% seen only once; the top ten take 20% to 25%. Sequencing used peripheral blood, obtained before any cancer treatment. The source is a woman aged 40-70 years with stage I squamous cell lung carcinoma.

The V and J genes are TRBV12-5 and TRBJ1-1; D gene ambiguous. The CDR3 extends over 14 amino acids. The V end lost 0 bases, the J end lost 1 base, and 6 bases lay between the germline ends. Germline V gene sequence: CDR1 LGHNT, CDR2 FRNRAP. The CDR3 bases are TGTGCTAGTGGTTTGGTGGCGGGGAACACTGAAGCTTTCTTT. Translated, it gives CASGLVAGNTEAFF.

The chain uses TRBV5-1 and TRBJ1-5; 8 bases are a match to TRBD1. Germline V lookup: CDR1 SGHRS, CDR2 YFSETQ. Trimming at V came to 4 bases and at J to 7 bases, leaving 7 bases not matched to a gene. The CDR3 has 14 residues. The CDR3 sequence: CASSPQGAGQPQHF. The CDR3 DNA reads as TGCGCCAGCAGCCCCCAGGGGGCAGGGCAGCCCCAGCATTTT.

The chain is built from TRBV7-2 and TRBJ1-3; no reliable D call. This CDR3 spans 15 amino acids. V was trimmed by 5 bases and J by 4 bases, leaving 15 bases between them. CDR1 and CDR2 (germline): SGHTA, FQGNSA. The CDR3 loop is CASSLSGREGNTIYF. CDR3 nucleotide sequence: TGTGCCAGCAGCCTCAGCGGACGGGAAGGAAACACCATATATTTT.